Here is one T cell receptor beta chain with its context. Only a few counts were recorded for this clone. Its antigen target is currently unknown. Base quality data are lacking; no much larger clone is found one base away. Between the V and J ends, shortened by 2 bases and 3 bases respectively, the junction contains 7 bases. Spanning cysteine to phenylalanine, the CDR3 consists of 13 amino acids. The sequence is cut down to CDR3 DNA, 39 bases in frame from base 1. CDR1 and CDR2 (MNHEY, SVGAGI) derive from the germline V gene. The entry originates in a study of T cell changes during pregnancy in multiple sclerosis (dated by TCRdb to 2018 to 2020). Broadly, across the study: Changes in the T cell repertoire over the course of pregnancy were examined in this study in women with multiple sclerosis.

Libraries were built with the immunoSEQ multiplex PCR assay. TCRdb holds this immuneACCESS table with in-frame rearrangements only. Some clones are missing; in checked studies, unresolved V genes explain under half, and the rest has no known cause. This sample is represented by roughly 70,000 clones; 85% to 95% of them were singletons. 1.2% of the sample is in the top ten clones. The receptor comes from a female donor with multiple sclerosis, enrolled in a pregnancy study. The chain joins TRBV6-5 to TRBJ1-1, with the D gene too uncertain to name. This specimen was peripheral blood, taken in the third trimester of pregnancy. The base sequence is TGTGCCAGCAGTTACGAGAGGGACACTGAAGCTTTCTTT. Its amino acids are CASSYERDTEAFF.